This T cell receptor (beta chain) is from a study of cytomegalovirus exposure and HLA in healthy donors. In the study overall: An early data release held tens of millions of unique TCRs from HLA-typed donors. Study-level findings and limits: Some TCR beta chains (roughly 160 of them) were listed as cytomegalovirus-associated. When analyzed later, the rates of TCR association showed variation by HLA locus, with DRB1 the most and HLA-C the fewest.

Turning to this clone: Its antigen remains unknown.

Germline-derived CDR1 and CDR2 are SGHRS and YFSETQ. The V gene end was trimmed by 4 bases and the J gene end by 3 bases; junction bases not matched to a gene: 2. CDR3 length: 16 amino acids. Healthy bone marrow donors made up the cohort. 13 Jbeta primers and 60 Vbeta primers were used for the PCR. Repertoires were generated with immunoSEQ multiplex PCR, while TCRdb's copy carries only in-frame clones and drops some. The table lists fewer than 150,000 clones, over 75% of them singletons. Sequenced material: PBMCs. The sequence was obtained from a man under 40 in good health and CMV-seronegative. J is TRBJ2-2 and V is TRBV5-1, with 14 bases lining up with TRBD2. The DNA for the CDR3 is TGCGCCAGCAGCCGGGGACTAGCGGGGGACACCGGGGAGCTGTTTTTT. Encoded protein: CASSRGLAGDTGELFF.